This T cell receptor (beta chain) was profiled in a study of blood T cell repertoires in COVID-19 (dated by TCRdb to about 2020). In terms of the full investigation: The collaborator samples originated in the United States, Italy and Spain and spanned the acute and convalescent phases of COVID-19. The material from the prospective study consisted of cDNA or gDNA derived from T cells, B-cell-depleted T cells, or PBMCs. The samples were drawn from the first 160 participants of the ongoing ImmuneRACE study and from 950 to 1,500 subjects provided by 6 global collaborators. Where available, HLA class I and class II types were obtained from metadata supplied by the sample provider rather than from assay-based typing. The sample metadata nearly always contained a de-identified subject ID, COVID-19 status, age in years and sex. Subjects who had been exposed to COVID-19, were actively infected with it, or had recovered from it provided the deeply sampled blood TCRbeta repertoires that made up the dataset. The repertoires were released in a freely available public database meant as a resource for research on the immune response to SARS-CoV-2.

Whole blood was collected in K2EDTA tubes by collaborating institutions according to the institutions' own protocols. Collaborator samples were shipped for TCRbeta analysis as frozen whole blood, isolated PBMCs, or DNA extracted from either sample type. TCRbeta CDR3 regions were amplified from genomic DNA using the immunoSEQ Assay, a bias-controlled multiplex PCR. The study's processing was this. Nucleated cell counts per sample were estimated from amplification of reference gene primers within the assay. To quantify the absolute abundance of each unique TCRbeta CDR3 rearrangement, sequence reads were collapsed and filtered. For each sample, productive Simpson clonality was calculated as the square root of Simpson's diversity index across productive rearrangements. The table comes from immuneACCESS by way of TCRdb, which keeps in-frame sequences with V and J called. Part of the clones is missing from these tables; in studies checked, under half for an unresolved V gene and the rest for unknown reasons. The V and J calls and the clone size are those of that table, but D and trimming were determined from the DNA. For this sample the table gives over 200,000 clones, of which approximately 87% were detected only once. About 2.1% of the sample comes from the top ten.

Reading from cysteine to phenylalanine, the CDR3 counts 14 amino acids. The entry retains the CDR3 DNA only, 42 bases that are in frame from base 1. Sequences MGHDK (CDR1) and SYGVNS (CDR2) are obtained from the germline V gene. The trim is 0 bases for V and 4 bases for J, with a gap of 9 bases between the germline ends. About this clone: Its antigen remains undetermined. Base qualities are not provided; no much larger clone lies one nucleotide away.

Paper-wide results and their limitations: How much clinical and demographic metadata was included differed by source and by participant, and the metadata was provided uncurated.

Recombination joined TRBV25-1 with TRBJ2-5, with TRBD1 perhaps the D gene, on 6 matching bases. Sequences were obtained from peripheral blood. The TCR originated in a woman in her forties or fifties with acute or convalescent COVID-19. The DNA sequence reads TGTGCCAGCAGTGAATATGGGGGCTCAGAGACCCAGTACTTC. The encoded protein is CASSEYGGSETQYF.